This T cell receptor beta chain originates from a study of blood T cells in healthy people across ages. Findings of the study overall: With age, beta diversity per million T cells declined roughly linearly, significantly by 30 to 50. Naive T cell percentage strongly correlated with TCR beta diversity. Shifts in expanded clonotypes may have been confounded by donor CMV status, which was unknown.

The CDR3 is made up of 13 amino acids. Germline loops: CDR1 SGHTA, CDR2 FQGNSA. Trimming left V 1 base short and J 5 bases short, with 8 bases between. It was with a sample-barcoded 5' primer and a J-beta primer mix that a second PCR of about 7 to 12 cycles was run. Every sample produced at least 3 million CDR3-containing paired-end reads. MiXCR, run by TCRdb on the 5' RACE reads, gives a single entry per CDR3 protein. The table lists about 570,000 distinct CDR3 sequences, roughly 29% of them singletons. This clonotype was counted ten times or more. No antigen is known for it. The chain combines TRBV7-2 with TRBJ2-5, with unresolved D. The specimen was blood. The clonotype was recovered from a woman aged 70-85 years in good health. Here the CDR3 reads CASSLDPGETQYF. CDR3 DNA: TGTGCCAGCAGCTTAGACCCCGGGGAGACCCAGTACTTC.